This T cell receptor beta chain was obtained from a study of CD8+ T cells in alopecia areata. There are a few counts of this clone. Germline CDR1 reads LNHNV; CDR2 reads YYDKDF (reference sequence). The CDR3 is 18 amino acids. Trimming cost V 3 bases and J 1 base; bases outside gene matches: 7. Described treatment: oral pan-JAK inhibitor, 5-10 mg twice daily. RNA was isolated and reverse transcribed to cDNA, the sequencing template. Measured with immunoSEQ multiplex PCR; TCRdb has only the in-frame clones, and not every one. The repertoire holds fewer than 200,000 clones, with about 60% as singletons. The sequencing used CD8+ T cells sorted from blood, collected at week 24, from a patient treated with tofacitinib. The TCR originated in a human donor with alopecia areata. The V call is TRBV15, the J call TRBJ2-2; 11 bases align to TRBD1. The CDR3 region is CATSSYGTGGWNTGELFF. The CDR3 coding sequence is TGTGCCACCAGCAGTTACGGGACAGGGGGATGGAACACCGGGGAGCTGTTTTTT. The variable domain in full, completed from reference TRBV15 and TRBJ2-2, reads DAMVIQNPRYQVTQFGKPVTLSCSQTLNHNVMYWYQQKSSQAPKLLFHYYDKDFNNEADTPDNFQSRRPNTSFCFLDIRSPGLGDTAMYLCATSSYGTGGWNTGELFFGEGSRLTVL.